This entry lists 9 T cell receptor beta chains sequenced from one sample in a study of blood T cell repertoires in COVID-19. Assay: immunoSEQ multiplex PCR; the TCRdb copy retains only in-frame clones and omits some. There are more than 55,000 clones in the sample; around 85% occur only once, and approximately 4.7% lies in the top ten. Material for sequencing was peripheral blood. The receptors were sampled from a man in his forties or fifties with active COVID-19.

This chain links TRBV10-3 with TRBJ2-5, with D possibly TRBD2 on 5 matching bases. CDR1 and CDR2 (germline): ENHRY, SYGVKD. The CDR3 extends over 15 amino acids. V was shortened by 6 bases and J by 6 bases, with 20 bases between the two germline ends. CDR3 amino acids: CAIRSEGKVQKTQYF. The CDR3 DNA reads as TGTGCCATCAGATCAGAGGGAAAGGTGCAGAAGACCCAGTACTTC.

The gene calls are TRBV11-3 and TRBJ1-2; TRBD1 might be the D (6 bases). Germline V CDR1 and CDR2: SGHNT, YENEEA. V was shortened by 0 bases and J by 4 bases, with 15 bases between the two germline ends. The CDR3 runs 16 residues. CDR3 nucleotide sequence: TGTGCCAGCAGCTTAGACTTTACAGGGAAAGTCTATGGCTACACCTTC. Its protein product is CASSLDFTGKVYGYTF. The full variable domain, completed using reference TRBV11-3 and TRBJ1-2, is EAGVVQSPRYKIIEKKQPVAFWCNPISGHNTLYWYLQNLGQGPELLIRYENEEAVDDSQLPKDRFSAERLKGVDSTLKIQPAELGDSAVYLCASSLDFTGKVYGYTFGSGTRLTVV.

V usage is TRBV5-4 and J usage is TRBJ2-5; 8 bases align to TRBD1. The CDR3 totals 16 residues. The trim removed 0 bases at V and 4 bases at J, leaving 8 bases unmatched. Germline CDR1 reads SGHNT; CDR2 reads YYREEE (reference sequence). The CDR3 nucleotides are TGTGCCAGCAGCTTGGCCCTGGACAGGGCGGGAGAGACCCAGTACTTC. Translated, it gives CASSLALDRAGETQYF.

Here the CDR3 reads CASTSWPSSYEQYF. DNA for the CDR3: TGTGCCAGCACCAGTTGGCCCTCCTCCTACGAGCAGTACTTC. The chain carries TRBV5-8 and TRBJ2-7; D gene unclear. V dropped 6 bases and J dropped 0 bases, with 13 bases sitting between them. Germline V gene data show CDR1 as SGHTS and CDR2 as YDEGEE. The CDR3 length is 14 residues.

The chain's CDR3 is CASSATGTEVYEQYF. CDR3 coding DNA: TGTGCCAGCAGCGCCACCGGGACAGAGGTCTACGAGCAGTACTTC. The rearrangement links TRBV7-8 to TRBJ2-7; 7 bases fit TRBD1. The CDR3 length is 15 residues. Germline assignment: CDR1 SGHVS and CDR2 FQNEAQ. The ends lost 5 bases at V and 3 bases at J; junction bases unmatched: 10.

The chain joins TRBV7-9 to TRBJ1-1, with D possibly matching TRBD1 (5 bases). The CDR3 consists of 13 residues. With 0 bases removed from V and 8 bases from J, the gap between germline ends came to 10 bases. Germline V CDR1 and CDR2: SEHNR, FQNEAQ (reference sequence). CDR3 bases: TGTGCCAGCAGCTTAGCGGGGCAGGGAGAAGCTTTCTTT. Protein sequence: CASSLAGQGEAFF.

This clone appeared once. The chain joins TRBV6-5 to TRBJ2-5; 7 bases map to TRBD2. Trimming removed 6 bases from V and 7 bases from J; junction bases left unmatched: 5. The CDR3 is made up of 12 amino acids. Germline CDR1 MNHEY, CDR2 SVGAGI. CDR3 DNA: TGTGCCAGCAGAAAGTCGGGGGGGACCCAGTACTTC. It yields the protein CASRKSGGTQYF.

The chain uses TRBV27 and TRBJ2-7; 7 bases fit TRBD1. Germline CDR1 MNHEY, CDR2 SMNVEV (reference sequence). The CDR3 runs to 15 residues. V was clipped by 6 bases and J by 1 base; unmatched bases: 9. The CDR3 DNA reads as TGTGCCAGCAGGACCATTTCGGGACAGTCCTACGAGCAGTACTTC. Protein: CASRTISGQSYEQYF.

V is TRBV7-2 and J is TRBJ2-3, with 7 nucleotides matching TRBD2. Germline-derived CDR1 and CDR2 are SGHTA and FQGNSA. V lost 8 bases and J lost 3; bases outside the gene matches: 14. This CDR3 spans 16 amino acids. The DNA for the CDR3 is TGTGCCAGCGCGGGGGTGGGCAAAACGCCTACAGATACGCAGTATTTT. This translates into CASAGVGKTPTDTQYF.